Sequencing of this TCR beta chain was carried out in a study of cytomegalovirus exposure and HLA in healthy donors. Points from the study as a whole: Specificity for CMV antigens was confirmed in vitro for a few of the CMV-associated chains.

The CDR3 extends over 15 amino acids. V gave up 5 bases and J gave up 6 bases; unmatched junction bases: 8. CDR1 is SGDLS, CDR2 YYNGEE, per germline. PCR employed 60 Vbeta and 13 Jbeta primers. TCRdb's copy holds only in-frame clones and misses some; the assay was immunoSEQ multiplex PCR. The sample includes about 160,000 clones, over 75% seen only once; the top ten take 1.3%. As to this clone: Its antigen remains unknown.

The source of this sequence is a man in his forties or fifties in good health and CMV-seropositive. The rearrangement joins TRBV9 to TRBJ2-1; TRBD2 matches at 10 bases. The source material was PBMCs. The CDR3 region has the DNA TGTGCCAGCAGTCTAGCGGGAGCCTTTCTCAATGAGCAGTTCTTC. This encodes CASSLAGAFLNEQFF.